One TCR beta chain is described in this entry. Seattle patients were enrolled while actively infected and followed longitudinally. This CDR3 contains 14 residues. Germline V lookup: CDR1 SGHTA, CDR2 FQGNSA. V dropped 2 bases and J dropped 6 bases, with 10 bases sitting between them. Assay: immunoSEQ multiplex PCR; the TCRdb copy retains only in-frame clones and omits some. This sample has roughly 300,000 clones, with roughly 89% found just once. The data belong to a study of blood T cell repertoires in COVID-19. Overall study: Sites in the United States, Italy and Spain provided acute and convalescent COVID-19 samples. PBMCs, B-cell-depleted T cells, or T cells provided the cDNA or gDNA that made up the material.

The TCR was taken from a woman under 40 with COVID-19, enrolled during active disease. The chain joins TRBV7-2 to TRBJ2-2; weak D call: TRBD2 (5 bases). Sample: peripheral blood. The CDR3 here is CASSLWALAGELFF. The DNA for the CDR3 is TGTGCCAGCAGCTTATGGGCACTAGCCGGGGAGCTGTTTTTT.